One TCR beta chain is described in this entry. The antigen remains unidentified. This entry is derived from a study of cytomegalovirus exposure and HLA in healthy donors. Study-level results: Beyond CMV serostatus, there was no information to go on about immune exposure. Within a later analysis, the majority of CMV-associated TCR beta chains appeared HLA-restricted. The authors listed 180 or so TCR beta chains as cytomegalovirus-associated. What a later analysis reportedly showed was that an Asian-associated ancestry cluster had fewer N-insertions than the approximately 720-donor mean.

This CDR3 region has 15 residues. V trimming: 2 bases; J trimming: 5 bases; junction bases outside the gene matches: 7. CDR1 and CDR2 (germline): KGHSH, LQKENI. 60 Vbeta and 13 Jbeta primers were used in PCR. Clones were read by immunoSEQ multiplex PCR, and TCRdb kept only the in-frame ones, dropping some. The table includes some 150,000 clones, approximately 65% detected once. This chain links TRBV18 with TRBJ2-3, with TRBD2 matching over 7 bases. Sequenced input: PBMCs. This TCR came from a man in his forties or fifties in good health and CMV-seronegative. The CDR3: CASSPWGRAKDTQYF. The CDR3 DNA reads as TGTGCCAGCTCACCATGGGGGAGGGCTAAAGATACGCAGTATTTT.